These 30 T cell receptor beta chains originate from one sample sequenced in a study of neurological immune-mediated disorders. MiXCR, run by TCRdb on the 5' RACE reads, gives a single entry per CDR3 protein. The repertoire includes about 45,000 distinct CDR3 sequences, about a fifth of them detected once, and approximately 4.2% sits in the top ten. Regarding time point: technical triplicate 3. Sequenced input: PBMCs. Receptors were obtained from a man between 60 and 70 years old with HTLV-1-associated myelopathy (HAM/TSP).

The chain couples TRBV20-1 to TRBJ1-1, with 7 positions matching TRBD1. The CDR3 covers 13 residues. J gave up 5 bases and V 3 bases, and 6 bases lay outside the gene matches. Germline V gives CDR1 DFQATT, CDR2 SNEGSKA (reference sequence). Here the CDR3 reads CSASIPGGTEAFF. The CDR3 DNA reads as TGCAGTGCTAGTATCCCAGGGGGAACTGAAGCTTTCTTT.

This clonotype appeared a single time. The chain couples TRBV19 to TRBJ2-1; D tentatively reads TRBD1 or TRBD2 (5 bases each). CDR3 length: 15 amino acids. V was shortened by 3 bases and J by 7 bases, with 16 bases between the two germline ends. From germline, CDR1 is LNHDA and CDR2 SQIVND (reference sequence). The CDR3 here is CASSIPRGRRNEQFF. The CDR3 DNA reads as TGTGCCAGTAGTATCCCCCGGGGCAGGCGGAATGAGCAGTTCTTC.

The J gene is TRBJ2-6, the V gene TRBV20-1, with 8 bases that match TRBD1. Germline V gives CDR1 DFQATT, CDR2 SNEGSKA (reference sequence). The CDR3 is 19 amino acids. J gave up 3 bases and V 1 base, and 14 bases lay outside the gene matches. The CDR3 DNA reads TGCAGTGCTAGAGCCCCCACAGGGGGAAGCGTCGGTGGGGCCAACGTCCTGACTTTC. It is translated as CSARAPTGGSVGGANVLTF.

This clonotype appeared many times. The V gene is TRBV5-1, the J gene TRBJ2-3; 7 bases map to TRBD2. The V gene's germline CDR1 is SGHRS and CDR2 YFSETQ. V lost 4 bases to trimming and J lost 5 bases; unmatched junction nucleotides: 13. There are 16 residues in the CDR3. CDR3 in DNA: TGCGCCAGCAGCCTCCTCGGGACTACAAACGGAGATACGCAGTATTTT. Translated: CASSLLGTTNGDTQYF.

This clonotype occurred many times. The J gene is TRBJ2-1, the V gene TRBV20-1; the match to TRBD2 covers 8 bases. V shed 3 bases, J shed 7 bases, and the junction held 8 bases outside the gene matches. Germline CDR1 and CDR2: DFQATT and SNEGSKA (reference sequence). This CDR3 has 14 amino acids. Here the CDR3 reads CSARSGSLNNEQFF. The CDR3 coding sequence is TGCAGTGCTAGGAGCGGGAGTCTGAATAATGAGCAGTTCTTC.

The CDR3 loop is CSARDPRAGGEKLFF. The CDR3 DNA sequence: TGCAGTGCTAGAGATCCCCGGGCAGGGGGTGAAAAACTGTTTTTT. This chain joins TRBV20-1 and TRBJ1-4, with 7 bases fitting TRBD1. Germline V CDR1 and CDR2: DFQATT, SNEGSKA (reference sequence). V shed 0 bases and J 7 bases; nucleotides not matched to a gene: 8. CDR3 length: 15 amino acids.

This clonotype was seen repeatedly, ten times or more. The CDR3 protein is CASSLPGLPQFF. CDR3 DNA: TGTGCCAGCAGCTTACCCGGACTACCGCAGTTCTTC. The chain uses TRBV7-2 and TRBJ2-1; D perhaps matches TRBD2 (6 bases). Germline CDR1 SGHTA, CDR2 FQGNSA. V lost 2 bases and J lost 12, with 11 bases in between. CDR3 length: 12 amino acids.

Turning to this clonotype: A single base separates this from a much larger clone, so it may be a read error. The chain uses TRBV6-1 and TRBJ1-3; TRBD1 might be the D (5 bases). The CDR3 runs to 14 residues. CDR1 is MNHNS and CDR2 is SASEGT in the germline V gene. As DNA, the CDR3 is TGTGTCAGCCTCTCTCGGGGGACTGGAAACACCATATATTTT. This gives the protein CVSLSRGTGNTIYF.

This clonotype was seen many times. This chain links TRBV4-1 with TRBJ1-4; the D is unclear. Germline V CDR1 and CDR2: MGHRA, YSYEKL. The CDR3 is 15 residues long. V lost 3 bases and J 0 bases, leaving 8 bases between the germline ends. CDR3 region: CASSQEGATNEKLFF. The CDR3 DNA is TGCGCCAGCAGCCAGGAGGGAGCAACTAATGAAAAACTGTTTTTT.

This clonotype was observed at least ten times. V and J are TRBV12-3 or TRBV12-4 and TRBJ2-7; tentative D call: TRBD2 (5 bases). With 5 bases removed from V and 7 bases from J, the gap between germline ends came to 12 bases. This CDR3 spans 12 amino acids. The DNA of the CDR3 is TGTGCCAGCAGTGGGCTCCCGGGGGAGCAGTACTTC. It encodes CASSGLPGEQYF.

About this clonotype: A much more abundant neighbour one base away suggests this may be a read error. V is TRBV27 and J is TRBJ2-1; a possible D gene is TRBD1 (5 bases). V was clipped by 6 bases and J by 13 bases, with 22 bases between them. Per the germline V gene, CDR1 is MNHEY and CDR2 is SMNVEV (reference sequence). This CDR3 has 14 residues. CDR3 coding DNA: TGTGCCAGCAGCCCAAGCAAGACAGTCCCAACCCAGTTCTTC. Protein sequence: CASSPSKTVPTQFF.

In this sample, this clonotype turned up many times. The CDR3 DNA is TGCGCCAGCAGCTCAACCGGGACTGATTCCTACGAGCAGTACTTC. This codes for CASSSTGTDSYEQYF. The rearrangement uses TRBV5-1 and TRBJ2-7; perhaps TRBD2 as D (6 bases). The CDR3 totals 15 residues. V lost 3 bases to trimming and J lost 1 base, with 14 bases between them. Germline V CDR1 and CDR2: SGHRS, YFSETQ.

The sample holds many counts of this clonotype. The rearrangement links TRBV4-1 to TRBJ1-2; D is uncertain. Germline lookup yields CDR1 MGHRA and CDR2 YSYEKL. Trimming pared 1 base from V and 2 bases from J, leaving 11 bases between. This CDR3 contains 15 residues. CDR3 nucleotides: TGCGCCAGCAGCCAAGGGGATCCGGGGAACTATGGCTACACCTTC. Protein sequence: CASSQGDPGNYGYTF.

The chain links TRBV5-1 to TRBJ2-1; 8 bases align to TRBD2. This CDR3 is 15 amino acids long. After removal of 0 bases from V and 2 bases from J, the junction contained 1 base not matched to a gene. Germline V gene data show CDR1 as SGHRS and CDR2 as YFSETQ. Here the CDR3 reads CASSLDSGTYNEQFF. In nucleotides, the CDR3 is TGCGCCAGCAGCTTGGATAGCGGGACCTACAATGAGCAGTTCTTC.

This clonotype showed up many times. The CDR3 coding sequence is TGTGCCACCCATGGTACCGGGGGGAACTATAATTCACCCCTCCACTTT. Its protein product is CATHGTGGNYNSPLHF. This chain connects TRBV10-3 to TRBJ1-6; the D gene is possibly TRBD1 (5 bases). The CDR3 has 16 amino acids. The V end lost 10 bases, the J end lost 3 bases, and 19 bases lay between the germline ends. CDR1 is ENHRY, CDR2 SYGVKD, per germline.

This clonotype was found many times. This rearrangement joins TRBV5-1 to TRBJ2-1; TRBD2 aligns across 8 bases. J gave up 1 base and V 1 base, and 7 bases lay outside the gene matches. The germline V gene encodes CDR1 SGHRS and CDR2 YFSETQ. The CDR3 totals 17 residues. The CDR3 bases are TGCGCCAGCAGCTTGAGGAGCGGGAGTGGGTCCTACAATGAGCAGTTCTTC. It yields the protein CASSLRSGSGSYNEQFF.

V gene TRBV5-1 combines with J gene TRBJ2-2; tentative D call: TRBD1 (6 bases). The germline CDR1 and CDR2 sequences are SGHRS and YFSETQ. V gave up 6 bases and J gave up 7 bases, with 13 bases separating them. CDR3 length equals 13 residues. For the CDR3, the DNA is TGCGCCAGCACCTCAGGGGACGGCGGGGAGCTGTTTTTT. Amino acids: CASTSGDGGELFF.

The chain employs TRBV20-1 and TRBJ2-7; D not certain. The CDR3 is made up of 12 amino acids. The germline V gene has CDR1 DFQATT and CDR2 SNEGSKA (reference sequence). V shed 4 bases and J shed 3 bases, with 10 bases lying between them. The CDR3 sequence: CSATTVSYEQYF. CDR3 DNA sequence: TGCAGTGCTACGACTGTCAGCTACGAGCAGTACTTC.

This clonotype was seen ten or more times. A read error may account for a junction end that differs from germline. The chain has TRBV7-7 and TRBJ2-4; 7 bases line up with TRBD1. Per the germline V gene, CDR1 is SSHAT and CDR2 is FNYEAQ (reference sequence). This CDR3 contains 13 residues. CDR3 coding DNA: TGTGCTAGCAGTACAGGGGTTGAGAACATTCAGTACTTC. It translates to CASSTGVENIQYF.

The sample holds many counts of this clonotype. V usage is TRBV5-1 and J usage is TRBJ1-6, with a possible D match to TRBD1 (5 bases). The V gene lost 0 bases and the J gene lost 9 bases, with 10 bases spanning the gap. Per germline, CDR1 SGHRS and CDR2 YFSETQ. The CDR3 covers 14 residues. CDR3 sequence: CASSLVQGTSPLHF. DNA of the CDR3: TGCGCCAGCAGCTTGGTCCAGGGTACTTCACCCCTCCACTTT.

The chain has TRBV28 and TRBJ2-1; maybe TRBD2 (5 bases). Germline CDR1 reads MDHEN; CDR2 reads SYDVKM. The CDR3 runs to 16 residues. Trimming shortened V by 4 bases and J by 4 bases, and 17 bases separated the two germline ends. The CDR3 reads CASSSLDYGEYNEQFF. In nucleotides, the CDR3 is TGTGCCAGCAGTTCCCTTGACTATGGGGAGTACAATGAGCAGTTCTTC.

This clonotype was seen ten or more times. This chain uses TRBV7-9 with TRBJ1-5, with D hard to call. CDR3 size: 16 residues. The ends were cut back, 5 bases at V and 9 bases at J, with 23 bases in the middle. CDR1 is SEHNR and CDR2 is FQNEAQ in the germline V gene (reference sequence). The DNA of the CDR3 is TGTGCCAGCAGCCCGCCAGCAAGGACCACTGACGGGCCCCAGCATTTT. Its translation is CASSPPARTTDGPQHF.

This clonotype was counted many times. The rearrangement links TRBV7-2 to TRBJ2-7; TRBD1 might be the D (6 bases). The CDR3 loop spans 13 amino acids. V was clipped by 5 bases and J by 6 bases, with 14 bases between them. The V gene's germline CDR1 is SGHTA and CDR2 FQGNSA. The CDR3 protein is CASSRQAGGEQYF. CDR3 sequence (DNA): TGTGCCAGCAGCCGACAGGCCGGTGGCGAGCAGTACTTC.

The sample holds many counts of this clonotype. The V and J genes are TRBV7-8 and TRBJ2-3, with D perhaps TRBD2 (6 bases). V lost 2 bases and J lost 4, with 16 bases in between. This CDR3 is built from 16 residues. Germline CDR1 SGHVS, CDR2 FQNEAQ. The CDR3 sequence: CASSLPLGGRADTQYF. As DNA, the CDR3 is TGTGCCAGCAGCTTACCCTTGGGGGGAAGGGCAGATACGCAGTATTTT.

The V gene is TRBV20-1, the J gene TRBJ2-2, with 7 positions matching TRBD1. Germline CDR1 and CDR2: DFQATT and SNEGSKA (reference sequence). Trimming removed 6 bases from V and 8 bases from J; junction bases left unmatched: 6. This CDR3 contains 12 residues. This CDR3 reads CSAETGVGELFF. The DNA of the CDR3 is TGCAGTGCAGAAACAGGGGTTGGGGAGCTGTTTTTT.

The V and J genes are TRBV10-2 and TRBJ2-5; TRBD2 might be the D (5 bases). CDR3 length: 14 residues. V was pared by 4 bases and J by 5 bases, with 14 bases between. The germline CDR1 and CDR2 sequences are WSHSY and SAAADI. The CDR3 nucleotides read TGCGCCAGCAGTGTCTCCGGGATCAGGGAGACCCAGTACTTC. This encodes CASSVSGIRETQYF.

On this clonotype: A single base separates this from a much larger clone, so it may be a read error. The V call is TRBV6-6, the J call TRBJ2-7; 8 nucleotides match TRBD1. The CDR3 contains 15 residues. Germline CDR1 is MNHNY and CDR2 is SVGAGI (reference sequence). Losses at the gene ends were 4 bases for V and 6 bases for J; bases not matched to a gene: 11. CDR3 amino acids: CASSSQRTGNFEQYF. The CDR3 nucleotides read TGTGCCAGCAGTTCTCAGAGGACAGGGAACTTCGAGCAGTACTTC.

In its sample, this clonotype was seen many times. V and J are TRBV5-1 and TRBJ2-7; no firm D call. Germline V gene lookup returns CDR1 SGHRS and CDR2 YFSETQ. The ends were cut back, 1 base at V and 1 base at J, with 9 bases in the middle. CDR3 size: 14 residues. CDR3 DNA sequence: TGCGCCAGCAGCTTGTGGATCGGATCCTACGAGCAGTACTTC. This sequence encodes CASSLWIGSYEQYF.

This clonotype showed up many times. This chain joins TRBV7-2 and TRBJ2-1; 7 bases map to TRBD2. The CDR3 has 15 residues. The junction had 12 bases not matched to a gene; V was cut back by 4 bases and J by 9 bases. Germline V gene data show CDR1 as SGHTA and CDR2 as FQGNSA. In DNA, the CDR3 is TGTGCCAGCAGCTCAGAAGCGGGACGGTCCTCTGAGCAGTTCTTC. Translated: CASSSEAGRSSEQFF.

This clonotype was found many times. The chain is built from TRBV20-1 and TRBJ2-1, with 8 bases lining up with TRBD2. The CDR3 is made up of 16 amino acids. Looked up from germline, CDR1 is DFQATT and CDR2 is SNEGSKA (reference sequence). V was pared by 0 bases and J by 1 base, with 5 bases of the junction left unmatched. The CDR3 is CSARDRSGSSYNEQFF. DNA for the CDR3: TGCAGTGCTAGAGATCGGAGCGGGAGTTCCTACAATGAGCAGTTCTTC.